This T cell receptor (beta chain) stems from a study of blood T cell repertoires in COVID-19. Whole-study context: Acute and convalescent COVID-19 samples came from the United States, Italy and Spain. The cDNA or gDNA used as material had been derived from T cells, B-cell-depleted T cells, or PBMCs.

In this sample, this clone turned up a few times. The CDR3 is made up of 13 amino acids. Deletions cut 1 base from V and 5 bases from J, with 6 bases between. CDR1 and CDR2 (germline): SGHTA, FQGTGA. Authors' data handling: Reference gene primer amplification yielded estimated nucleated cell counts. Here immunoSEQ multiplex PCR was the method, and the copy in TCRdb shows in-frame clones only, minus some. V and J calls plus clone size are reproduced from that table; the DNA served to infer D and trimming. The data show 65,000 to 95,000 clones, roughly 88% seen once. The sample consisted of peripheral blood. The sequence was obtained from an older man with active or convalescent COVID-19. The chain uses TRBV7-3 and TRBJ2-1; D is ambiguous. This CDR3 is CASSLMSDNEQFF. The DNA for the CDR3 is TGTGCCAGCAGCTTAATGTCGGACAATGAGCAGTTCTTC.